The T cell receptor (beta chain) described here comes from a study of T cells in Graves' hyperthyroidism and ophthalmopathy. Overall study findings and caveats: Ophthalmopathy, as predicted by the model, came a median about seven months after the prediction.

The diagnostic basis comprised clinical symptoms, serum thyroxine and TRAb, thyroid ultrasound and orbital computed tomography. The table lists this clonotype with a few counts. Its specificity is not known. Amplification of TCR beta CDR3 regions was performed using RNA transcripts as template. A set of HTBI primers served as the primers for a first-round RT-PCR of the TCR CDR3. MiXCR, applied by TCRdb to the multiplex PCR reads, yields one record per CDR3 protein. The repertoire holds about 720,000 distinct CDR3 sequences, with approximately 16% as singletons. The TCR originated in a man between 18 and 29 years old with Graves' hyperthyroidism. Sequencing input: blood.

The CDR3 reads CASSQDSRGGISEQYF. In DNA, the CDR3 is TGTGCCAGCAGCCAAGATTCGAGAGGGGGCATAAGCGAGCAGTACTTC. V usage is TRBV3-1 and J usage is TRBJ2-7; 7 bases are a match to TRBD1. The J segment lost 6 bases and the V segment lost 0 bases, leaving 11 bases of the junction unmatched. The CDR3 consists of 16 residues. Germline V gene data show CDR1 as LGHDT and CDR2 as YNNKEL (reference sequence).